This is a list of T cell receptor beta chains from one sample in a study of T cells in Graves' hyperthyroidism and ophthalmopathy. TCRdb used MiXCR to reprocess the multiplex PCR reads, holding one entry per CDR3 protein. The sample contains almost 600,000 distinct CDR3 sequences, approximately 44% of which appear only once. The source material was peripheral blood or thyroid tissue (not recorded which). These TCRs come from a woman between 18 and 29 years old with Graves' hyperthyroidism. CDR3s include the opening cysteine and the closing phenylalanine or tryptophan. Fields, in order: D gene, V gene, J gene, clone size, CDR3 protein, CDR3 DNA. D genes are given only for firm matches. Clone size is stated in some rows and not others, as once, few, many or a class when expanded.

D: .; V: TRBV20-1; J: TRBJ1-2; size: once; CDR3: CSAWGSMMNTEAF; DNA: TGCAGTGCTTGGGGATCTATGATGAACACTGAAGCCTTC
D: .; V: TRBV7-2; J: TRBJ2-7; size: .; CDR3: CASSLIGSSYGQYF; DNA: TGTGCCAGCAGTTTAATTGGGAGCTCTTACGGGCAGTACTTC
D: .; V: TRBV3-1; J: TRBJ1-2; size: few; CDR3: CASSPPAENSNYGYTF; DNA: TGTGCCAGCAGCCCCCCTGCAGAAAATTCCAACTATGGCTACACCTTC
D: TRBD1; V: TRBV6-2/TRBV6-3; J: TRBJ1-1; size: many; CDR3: CASSYGDRGRDATEAFF; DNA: TGTGCCAGCAGTTACGGGGACAGGGGGCGAGATGCCACTGAAGCTTTCTTT
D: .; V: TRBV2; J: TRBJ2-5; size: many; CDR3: CASRAGVETQYF; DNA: TGTGCCAGCAGGGCCGGCGTAGAGACCCAGTACTTC
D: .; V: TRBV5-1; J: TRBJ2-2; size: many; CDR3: CASSPRDPNTGELFF; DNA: TGCGCCAGCAGCCCAAGGGACCCGAACACCGGGGAGCTGTTTTTT
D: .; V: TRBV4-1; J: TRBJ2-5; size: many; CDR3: CASSPRVQETQYF; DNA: TGCGCCAGCAGCCCCAGGGTCCAAGAGACCCAGTACTTC
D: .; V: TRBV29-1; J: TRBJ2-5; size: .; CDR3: CSVERGAAQETQYF; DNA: TGCAGCGTTGAAAGGGGGGCAGCCCAAGAGACCCAGTACTTC
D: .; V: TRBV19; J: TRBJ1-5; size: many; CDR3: CASSIEGGNQPQHF; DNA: TGTGCCAGTAGTATAGAGGGCGGCAATCAGCCCCAGCATTTT
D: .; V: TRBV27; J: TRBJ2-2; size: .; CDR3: CASSFLGTLTGELFF; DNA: TGTGCCAGCAGTTTTTTGGGGACTCTCACCGGGGAGCTGTTTTTT
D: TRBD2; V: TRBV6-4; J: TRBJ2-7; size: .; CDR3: CASSEPTAGGPSYEQYF; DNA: TGTGCCAGCAGTGAACCGACAGCGGGAGGACCTTCCTACGAGCAGTACTTC
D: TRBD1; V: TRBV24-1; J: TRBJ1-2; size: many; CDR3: CATSGRDRGIYGYTF; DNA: TGTGCCACCAGTGGCCGGGACAGGGGGATTTATGGCTACACCTTC
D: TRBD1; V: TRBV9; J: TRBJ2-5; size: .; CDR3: CASSVGQGARETQYF; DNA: TGTGCCAGCAGCGTCGGACAGGGGGCCCGAGAGACCCAGTACTTC
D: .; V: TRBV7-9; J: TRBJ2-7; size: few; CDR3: CASSPSAGRVVYEQYF; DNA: TGTGCCAGCTCCCCTTCCGCAGGCCGGGTGGTCTACGAGCAGTACTTC
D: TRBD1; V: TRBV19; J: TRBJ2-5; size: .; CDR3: CASSPPWDRRETQYF; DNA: TGTGCCAGTAGTCCCCCCTGGGACAGGCGAGAGACCCAGTACTTC
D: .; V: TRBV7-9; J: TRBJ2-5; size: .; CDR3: CASSLGDPILYQETQYF; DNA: TGTGCCAGCAGCTTAGGGGACCCCATCCTCTACCAAGAGACCCAGTACTTC